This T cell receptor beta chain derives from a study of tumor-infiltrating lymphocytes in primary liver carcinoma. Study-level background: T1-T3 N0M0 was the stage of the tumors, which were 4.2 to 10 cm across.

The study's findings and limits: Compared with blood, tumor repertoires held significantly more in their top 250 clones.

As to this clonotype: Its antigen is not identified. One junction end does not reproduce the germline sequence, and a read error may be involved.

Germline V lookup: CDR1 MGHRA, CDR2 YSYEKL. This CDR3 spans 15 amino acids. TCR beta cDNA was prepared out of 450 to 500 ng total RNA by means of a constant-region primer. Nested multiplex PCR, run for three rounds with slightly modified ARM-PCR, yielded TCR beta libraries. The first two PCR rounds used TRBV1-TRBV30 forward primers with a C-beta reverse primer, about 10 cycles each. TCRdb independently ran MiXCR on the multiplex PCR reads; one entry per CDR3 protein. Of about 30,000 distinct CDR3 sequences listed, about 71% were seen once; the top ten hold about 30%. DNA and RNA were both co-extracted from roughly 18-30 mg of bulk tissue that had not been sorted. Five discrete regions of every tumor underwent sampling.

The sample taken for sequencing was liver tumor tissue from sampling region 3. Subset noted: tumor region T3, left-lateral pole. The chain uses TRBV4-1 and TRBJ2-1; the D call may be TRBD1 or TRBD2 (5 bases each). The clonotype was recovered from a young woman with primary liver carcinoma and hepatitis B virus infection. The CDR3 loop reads CACSQDSIARDEQFF. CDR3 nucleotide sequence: TGCGCCTGCAGCCAAGATAGTATAGCGAGGGACGAGCAGTTCTTC.